Described below is a single T cell receptor (beta chain) sequence and its context. What this receptor recognizes is not known. A read error may account for a junction end that differs from germline. TCRbeta CDR3 regions were amplified from genomic DNA by means of the immunoSEQ Assay, a bias-controlled multiplex PCR. Processing in the source paper ran as follows. The number of nucleated cells in each sample was estimated by amplification of reference gene primers within the assay. To quantify the absolute abundance of each unique TCRbeta CDR3 rearrangement, sequence reads were collapsed and filtered. Productive Simpson clonality was computed per sample as the square root of Simpson's diversity index over productive rearrangements. TCRdb took over this immuneACCESS table, retaining in-frame rearrangements with V and J assigned. Such tables are incomplete; in checked studies, under half of the missing clones stem from an unresolved V gene, and the remainder is unexplained. The D gene and trimming were derived from the DNA, and the V and J assignments and clone size from that table. Across this sample there are hundreds of thousands of clones, with over 75% seen only once. The biggest ten clones account for roughly 5.3% of the sample.

From the cysteine through the phenylalanine, the CDR3 covers 15 amino acids. The read is trimmed to its CDR3 DNA, 45 bases read in frame from base 1. From a lookup of the germline V gene, CDR1 and CDR2 are SGHRS and YFSETQ. Collaborating institutions collected whole blood in K2EDTA tubes following their own protocols. For TCRbeta analysis, collaborators shipped samples as frozen whole blood, isolated PBMCs, or DNA extracted from either of those sample types. This entry belongs to a study of blood T cell repertoires in COVID-19 (dated by TCRdb to 2018 to 2021). General notes on the study: Collaborator samples came from the United States, Italy and Spain and covered acute and convalescent phases of COVID-19. A freely available public database, intended as a resource for researchers studying the immune response to SARS-CoV-2, is where the repertoires were released. The sample metadata nearly always contained a de-identified subject ID, COVID-19 status, age in years and sex. Samples were obtained from the ongoing ImmuneRACE study (first 160 participants) and from 1,254 subjects provided by 6 global collaborators. Where available, HLA class I and class II types were taken from metadata supplied by the sample provider and were not determined by assay-based typing. The dataset comprised deeply sampled blood TCRbeta repertoires from subjects exposed to, actively infected with, or recovered from COVID-19. The prospective study material was composed of cDNA or gDNA derived from T cells, B-cell-depleted T cells, or PBMCs. What the research found in general, with its limitations: Clinical and demographic metadata were provided uncurated, with the amount varying by source and participant.

This sequence uses TRBV5-1 and TRBJ2-5, with TRBD2 tentatively as D gene (5 bases match). This receptor was identified in a man in his forties or fifties with active or convalescent COVID-19. The sample was peripheral blood. The DNA is as follows: TGCGCCAGCCGATACAGCGGACGGGAAGGAGAGGCCCAGTACTTC. This translates into CASRYSGREGEAQYF.